This T cell receptor (beta chain) was sequenced during a study of blood T cell repertoires in COVID-19. Study-wide context: Some COVID-19 samples were acute and others convalescent; all came from the United States, Italy and Spain. In each case, the material was cDNA or gDNA derived from T cells, B-cell-depleted T cells, or PBMCs.

The junction had 2 bases not matched to a gene; V was cut back by 4 bases and J by 2 bases. CDR1 and CDR2 from the germline V gene are LGHDT and YNNKEL (reference sequence). This CDR3 has 14 amino acids. Methods used by the authors: The assay estimated nucleated cells by amplifying reference gene primers. Measured with immunoSEQ multiplex PCR; TCRdb has only the in-frame clones, and not every one. V and J calls and clone size are copied from that table; D and trimming were computed from the DNA. The sample includes over 85,000 clones, roughly 76% of them seen just once. The chain combines TRBV3-1 (or the pseudogene TRBV3-2) with TRBJ1-2, with TRBD1 matching over 9 bases. Sequencing was performed on peripheral blood. This sequence was found in an older woman with acute or convalescent COVID-19. In nucleotides, the CDR3 is TGTGCCAGCAGCCCAGGACAGGGGAACTATGGCTACACCTTC. The encoded protein is CASSPGQGNYGYTF.